What follows is one T cell receptor (beta chain) and its context. No antigen is known for it. Expressed TCRB transcripts got sequenced, as all isolated RNA was reverse transcribed. About 3.5 million reads per sample on average were obtained from naive, central memory and regulatory T cell samples. TCRdb's copy holds only in-frame clones and misses some; the assay was immunoSEQ multiplex PCR. The sample holds about 150,000 clones, roughly 8.1% seen once. Purity (above 98%) was reached by all sorted populations. The sample belongs to a study of beta chain features in type 1 diabetes. Overall study results and limits: The naive, central memory and Treg TCRB repertoires of patients appeared to be more similar to one another than those of healthy donors.

The germline CDR1 and CDR2 sequences are MNHEY and SMNVEV (reference sequence). The V end was cut by 6 bases, the J end by 1 base, with 12 bases between. This CDR3 is 14 amino acids long. The sequenced sample consisted of central memory CD4+ T cells from blood. The clonotype originates from a man younger than 35 in good health. V is TRBV27 and J is TRBJ1-1; tentatively, D is TRBD1 (5 bases). As DNA, the CDR3 is TGTGCCAGCAGATATGGGGCGAGGAACACTGAAGCTTTCTTT. Protein sequence: CASRYGARNTEAFF.